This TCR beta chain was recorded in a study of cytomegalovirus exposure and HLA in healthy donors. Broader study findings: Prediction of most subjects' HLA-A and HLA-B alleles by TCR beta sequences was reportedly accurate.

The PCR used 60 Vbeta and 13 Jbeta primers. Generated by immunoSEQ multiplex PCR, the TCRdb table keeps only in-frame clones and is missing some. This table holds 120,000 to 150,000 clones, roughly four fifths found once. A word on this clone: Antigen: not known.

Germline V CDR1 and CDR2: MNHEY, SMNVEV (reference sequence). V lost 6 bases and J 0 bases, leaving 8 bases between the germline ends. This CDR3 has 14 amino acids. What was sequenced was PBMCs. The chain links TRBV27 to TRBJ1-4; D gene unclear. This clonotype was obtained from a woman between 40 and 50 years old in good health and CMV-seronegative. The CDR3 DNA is TGTGCCAGCAGATTACAGACAACTAATGAAAAACTGTTTTTT. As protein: CASRLQTTNEKLFF.